This passage covers 26 T cell receptor beta chains from one sample sequenced in a study of T cell repertoires in cytomegalovirus infection (dated by TCRdb to the late 2010s). Sequencing took place on an Illumina HiSeq 1500. TCRdb's own reprocessing of the public reads used fastp at Q25 and MiXCR and kept productive beta chains. Here each entry gathers all rows of one CDR3 protein and keeps the most common genes and DNA. The sample yields under 350,000 distinct CDR3 sequences; roughly 9.3% were counted once. The ten most abundant clones make up 2% to 3% of the sample. The sequencing sample was made of PBMCs. The source of these receptors is a human donor in good health (CMV status not recorded). Some clones in this sample may be carry-over from other donors' samples.

This clonotype was seen many times. The V gene is TRBV7-2, the J gene TRBJ2-1; 9 nucleotides agree with TRBD2. The CDR3 runs to 16 residues. Per the germline V gene, CDR1 is SGHTA and CDR2 is FQGNSA. V dropped 2 bases and J dropped 0; count of bases not matched to a gene: 2. CDR3 amino acids: CASSLLAGNSYNEQFF. For the CDR3, the DNA is TGTGCCAGCAGCTTACTAGCGGGGAACTCCTACAATGAGCAGTTCTTC.

This clonotype was recorded many times. This sequence joins TRBV7-8 and TRBJ2-3, with 7 positions matching TRBD1. This CDR3 spans 15 amino acids. After removal of 7 bases from V and 2 bases from J, the junction contained 9 bases not matched to a gene. In germline, CDR1 is SGHVS, CDR2 FQNEAQ. CDR3 in amino acids: CASNREGGNTDTQYF. The CDR3 nucleotides read TGTGCCAGCAACCGCGAAGGGGGCAACACAGATACGCAGTATTTT.

The gene calls are TRBV12-3 or TRBV12-4 and TRBJ2-2; D gene unclear. The CDR3 consists of 15 residues. V was clipped by 6 bases and J by 4 bases, with 15 bases between them. The CDR3 protein is CASSPGSLGTGELFF. The CDR3 coding sequence is TGTGCCAGCAGCCCTGGATCCCTGGGCACCGGGGAGCTGTTTTTT.

This clonotype was seen at least ten times. V usage is TRBV27 and J usage is TRBJ2-7; perhaps TRBD1 as D (6 bases). Per the germline V gene, CDR1 is MNHEY and CDR2 is SMNVEV (reference sequence). This CDR3 spans 14 amino acids. V was pared by 6 bases and J by 7 bases, with 19 bases between. In DNA, the CDR3 is TGTGCCAGCAGACCCCAGGGGCCCCTGCGAGAGCAGTACTTC. Translated, it gives CASRPQGPLREQYF.

This clonotype was recorded at least ten times. This chain uses TRBV6-2 or TRBV6-3 with TRBJ2-7; TRBD2 might be the D (5 bases). The CDR3 covers 13 residues. V shed 7 bases and J shed 3 bases, with 13 bases lying between them. Per the germline V gene, CDR1 is MNHEY and CDR2 is SVGEGT. The CDR3 nucleotides read TGTGCCAGCATCGCGGGTGTTGGCTACGAGCAGTACGTC. This sequence encodes CASIAGVGYEQYV.

This clonotype was seen many times. The CDR3 coding sequence is TGCAGCGCCATGACAGATGCTAACACCGGGGAGCTGTTTTTT. This gives the protein CSAMTDANTGELFF. This chain connects TRBV29-1 to TRBJ2-2, with TRBD1 as a possible D gene (5 bases). V lost 7 bases and J lost 2, with 14 bases in between. The CDR3 length is 14 residues. The V gene's germline CDR1 is SQVTM and CDR2 ANQGSEA.

This clonotype has at least ten counts. This sequence joins TRBV9 and TRBJ1-6; D is perhaps TRBD1 (5 bases). Germline CDR1 is SGDLS and CDR2 is YYNGEE. This CDR3 region has 15 residues. Trimming pared 4 bases from V and 5 bases from J, leaving 13 bases between. The DNA for the CDR3 is TGTGCCAGCAGCATCTCGGGACGGGATAATTCACCCCTCCACTTT. This gives the protein CASSISGRDNSPLHF.

In this sample, this clonotype turned up many times. The chain combines TRBV12-3 or TRBV12-4 with TRBJ1-5; D not certain. This CDR3 region has 16 residues. V was clipped by 3 bases and J by 0 bases, with 12 bases between them. CDR3: CASSLRGSVSNQPQHF. As DNA, the CDR3 is TGTGCCAGCAGTTTGAGAGGAAGCGTTAGCAATCAGCCCCAGCATTTT.

The chain joins TRBV20-1 to TRBJ1-2; unclear D gene. The germline gives CDR1 DFQATT, CDR2 SNEGSKA (reference sequence). The CDR3 consists of 13 residues. The V end was cut by 2 bases, the J end by 4 bases, with 11 bases between. CDR3 nucleotides: TGCAGTGCTAGAAGTGGGGAGAGCTATGGCTACACCTTC. The encoded protein is CSARSGESYGYTF.

The chain combines TRBV10-3 with TRBJ2-3; 8 nucleotides align to TRBD2. The CDR3 runs 14 residues. V was clipped by 5 bases and J by 4 bases; unmatched bases: 5. Germline CDR1 is ENHRY and CDR2 is SYGVKD. This CDR3 reads CAISFSGGADTQYF. CDR3 bases: TGTGCCATCAGTTTCAGCGGGGGTGCAGATACGCAGTATTTT.

This clonotype was seen ten or more times. The J gene is TRBJ1-1, the V gene TRBV28; 7 bases match TRBD1. The CDR3 is 12 amino acids. CDR1 MDHEN and CDR2 SYDVKM come from the germline V gene. V trimming: 5 bases; J trimming: 11 bases; junction bases outside the gene matches: 8. For the CDR3, the DNA is TGTGCCAGCAGTCACGGACAGGTGTCGGCTTTCTTT. This gives the protein CASSHGQVSAFF.

This clonotype was found many times. CDR3 amino acids: CASSLGTLEETQYF. The CDR3 DNA reads as TGCGCCAGCAGCTTGGGAACCCTCGAAGAGACCCAGTACTTC. The V gene is TRBV5-1, the J gene TRBJ2-5; no reliable D call. V was cut by 0 bases and J by 3 bases, with 9 bases left in between. The germline CDR1 and CDR2 sequences are SGHRS and YFSETQ. The CDR3 spans 14 residues.

This clonotype has at least ten counts. The V and J genes are TRBV19 and TRBJ2-7; a weak D match, TRBD1 (5 bases). The ends were cut back, 8 bases at V and 0 bases at J, with 11 bases in the middle. This CDR3 has 13 residues. Per the germline V gene, CDR1 is LNHDA and CDR2 is SQIVND (reference sequence). CDR3 protein: CASRTSSSYEQYF. The CDR3 DNA reads TGTGCCAGTCGGACATCCAGCTCCTACGAGCAGTACTTC.

This clonotype has a handful of counts. The rearrangement joins TRBV20-1 to TRBJ1-2; TRBD1 matches 7 bases. The length of the CDR3 is 13 residues. Germline V gives CDR1 DFQATT, CDR2 SNEGSKA (reference sequence). V lost 6 bases to trimming and J lost 6 bases; unmatched junction nucleotides: 10. CDR3 sequence: CSATQGGIHGYTF. CDR3 in DNA: TGCAGTGCCACTCAGGGGGGTATCCATGGCTACACCTTC.

This clonotype was observed at least ten times. J is TRBJ2-2 and V is TRBV29-1; the match to TRBD1 covers 7 bases. The CDR3 loop spans 14 amino acids. Trimming removed 3 bases from V and 5 bases from J; junction bases left unmatched: 6. Germline CDR1 and CDR2: SQVTM and ANQGSEA. CDR3 coding DNA: TGCAGCGTTGATCTTGGGACAGCAACCGGGGAGCTGTTTTTT. This translates into CSVDLGTATGELFF.

The chain is built from TRBV7-9 and TRBJ2-5; a possible D gene is TRBD2 (6 bases). Germline assignment: CDR1 SEHNR and CDR2 FQNEAQ (reference sequence). V lost 5 bases, J lost 0 bases, and 10 bases lay in between. The CDR3 covers 14 residues. The CDR3 here is CASSRTIDQETQYF. CDR3 sequence (DNA): TGTGCCAGCAGCAGGACTATAGACCAAGAGACCCAGTACTTC.

V usage is TRBV6-6 and J usage is TRBJ2-1, with 8 positions matching TRBD2. The V gene's germline CDR1 is MNHNY and CDR2 SVGAGI (reference sequence). After removal of 7 bases from V and 6 bases from J, the junction contained 8 bases not matched to a gene. This CDR3 contains 14 residues. The CDR3 DNA sequence: TGTGCCAGCACTCGGGGGGGTAGCGCCAATGAGCAGTTCTTC. The encoded protein is CASTRGGSANEQFF.

Points on this clonotype: A junction end diverges from the germline sequence, so it may reflect a read error. J is TRBJ2-7 and V is TRBV18; D possibly corresponds to TRBD1 (6 bases). Germline V CDR1 and CDR2: KGHSH, LQKENI. This CDR3 contains 13 residues. DNA for the CDR3: TGTGCCAGCTCGCCACAGGGCTCCTACGAGCAGTACTTC. This encodes CASSPQGSYEQYF.

In its sample, this clonotype was seen many times. A junction boundary mismatches the germline segment, possibly from a read error. The chain employs TRBV28 and TRBJ1-1; the D gene is possibly TRBD1 (6 bases). This CDR3 region has 16 residues. Germline V gene data show CDR1 as MDHEN and CDR2 as SYDVKM. This CDR3 reads CASSLLNYRVKTEAFF. For the CDR3, the DNA is TGTGCCAGCAGTTTATTGAACTACAGGGTGAAGACTGAAGCTTTCTTT.

As concerns this clonotype: Likely a read error: the CDR3 ends without its conserved phenylalanine or tryptophan. Here the CDR3 DNA reads TGCAGTGCCATCAAGGCGGGGGTGACTAGCACAGATACGCAGTATCTT. It translates to CSAIKAGVTSTDTQYL. This rearrangement joins TRBV20-1 to TRBJ2-3, with TRBD2 identical over 7 bases. Germline CDR1 and CDR2: DFQATT and SNEGSKA (reference sequence). V was pared by 6 bases and J by 0 bases, with 12 bases of the junction left unmatched. The CDR3 is made up of 16 amino acids.

In regard to this clonotype: A much larger clonotype is one base distant, so this may be a read error. The conserved phenylalanine or tryptophan normally closing the CDR3 is absent here, so this likely arose from a read error. In DNA, the CDR3 is TGCAGTGCCGTAGCGGGCATGGGCTACGAGCAGTACTTA. Its protein product is CSAVAGMGYEQYL. V and J are TRBV20-1 and TRBJ2-7; 7 nucleotides line up with TRBD2. This CDR3 region has 13 residues. The J segment lost 3 bases and the V segment lost 6 bases, leaving 8 bases of the junction unmatched. Germline CDR1 is DFQATT and CDR2 is SNEGSKA (reference sequence).

This clonotype was seen ten or more times. This chain connects TRBV28 to TRBJ1-1; D is unresolved. Trimming left V 1 base short and J 0 bases short, with 9 bases between. CDR3 length: 15 amino acids. Germline CDR1 is MDHEN and CDR2 is SYDVKM. CDR3: CASSLLAALNTEAFF. The CDR3 DNA follows: TGTGCCAGCAGTTTATTGGCAGCTTTGAACACTGAAGCTTTCTTT.

This clonotype was observed at least ten times. This sequence joins TRBV3-1 and TRBJ1-5; a possible D gene is TRBD1 (6 bases). Germline CDR1 and CDR2: LGHDT and YNNKEL (reference sequence). The CDR3 extends over 16 amino acids. Trimming shortened V by 5 bases and J by 5 bases, and 19 bases separated the two germline ends. CDR3 protein: CASSSRVLRGYQPQHF. CDR3 nucleotide sequence: TGTGCCAGCAGCTCAAGGGTCCTCAGGGGATATCAGCCCCAGCATTTT.

This clonotype was recorded only once. The V and J genes are TRBV20-1 and TRBJ2-1; D not certain. Per germline, CDR1 DFQATT and CDR2 SNEGSKA (reference sequence). V lost 5 bases to trimming and J lost 0 bases, with 5 bases between them. There are 12 residues in the CDR3. DNA of the CDR3: TGCAGTGCTCCCCGCTCCTACAATGAGCAGTTCTTC. Translation gives CSAPRSYNEQFF.

The sample holds many counts of this clonotype. The chain carries TRBV29-1 and TRBJ1-1, with 8 bases fitting TRBD1. V lost 0 bases and J lost 4; bases outside the gene matches: 7. Looked up from germline, CDR1 is SQVTM and CDR2 is ANQGSEA. CDR3 length: 15 residues. The CDR3 protein is CSVEEAGTGITEAFF. The DNA of the CDR3 is TGCAGCGTTGAAGAAGCCGGGACAGGTATCACTGAAGCTTTCTTT.

This clonotype was counted only a few times. The chain couples TRBV6-2 or TRBV6-3 to TRBJ1-5; D gene ambiguous. The CDR3 has 17 residues. Germline CDR1 reads MNHEY; CDR2 reads SVGEGT. Trimming pared 2 bases from V and 4 bases from J, leaving 18 bases between. The CDR3 DNA follows: TGTGCCAGCAGTTACGCTTCCCAGGCGGGCAGGAATCAGCCCCAGCATTTT. It is translated as CASSYASQAGRNQPQHF.